This TCR beta chain was recorded in a study of blood T cell repertoires in COVID-19. Assay: immunoSEQ multiplex PCR; the TCRdb copy retains only in-frame clones and omits some. Of roughly 320,000 clones listed, under 90% were seen once; the top ten hold over 3.5%. The CDR3 is 16 amino acids. The V gene's germline CDR1 is LGHDT and CDR2 YNNKEL (reference sequence). The J segment lost 7 bases and the V segment lost 4 bases, leaving 7 bases of the junction unmatched. This receptor was taken from a man aged 25 to 40 who had recovered from COVID-19. The chain combines TRBV3-1 (or the pseudogene TRBV3-2) with TRBJ1-6, with TRBD1 matching 10 bases. Specimen: PBMCs or T cells enriched from blood (not recorded which). The CDR3 DNA follows: TGTGCCAGCAGCCCTCACGGGGGACAGGGGAATTCACCCCTCCACTTT. As protein: CASSPHGGQGNSPLHF.